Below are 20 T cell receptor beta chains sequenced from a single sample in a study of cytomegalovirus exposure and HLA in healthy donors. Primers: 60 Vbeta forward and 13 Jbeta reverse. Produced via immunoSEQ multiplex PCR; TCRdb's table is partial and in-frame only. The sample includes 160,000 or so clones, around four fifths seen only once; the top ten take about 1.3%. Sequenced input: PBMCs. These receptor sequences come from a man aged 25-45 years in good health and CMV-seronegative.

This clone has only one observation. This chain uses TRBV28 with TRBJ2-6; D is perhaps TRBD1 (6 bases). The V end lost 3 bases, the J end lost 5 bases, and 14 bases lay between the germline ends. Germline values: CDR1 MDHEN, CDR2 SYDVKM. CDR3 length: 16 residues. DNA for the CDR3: TGTGCCAGCAGTTTGGGGGCTCGCTCGCGGGCCAACGTCCTGACTTTC. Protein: CASSLGARSRANVLTF.

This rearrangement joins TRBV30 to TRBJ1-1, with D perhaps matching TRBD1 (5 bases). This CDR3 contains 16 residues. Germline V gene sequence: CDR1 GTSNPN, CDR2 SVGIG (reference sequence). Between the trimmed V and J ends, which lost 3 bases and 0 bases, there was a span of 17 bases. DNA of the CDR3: TGTGCCTGGAGCCCTTGGGGGACTCTCTTGAACACTGAAGCTTTCTTT. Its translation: CAWSPWGTLLNTEAFF.

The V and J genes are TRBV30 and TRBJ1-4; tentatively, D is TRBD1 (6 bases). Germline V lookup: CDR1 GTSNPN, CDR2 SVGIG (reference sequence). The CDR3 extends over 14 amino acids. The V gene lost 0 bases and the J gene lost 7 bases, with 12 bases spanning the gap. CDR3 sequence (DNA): TGTGCCTGGAGTGTAGGTTCAGGGGTTGAAAAACTGTTTTTT. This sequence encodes CAWSVGSGVEKLFF.

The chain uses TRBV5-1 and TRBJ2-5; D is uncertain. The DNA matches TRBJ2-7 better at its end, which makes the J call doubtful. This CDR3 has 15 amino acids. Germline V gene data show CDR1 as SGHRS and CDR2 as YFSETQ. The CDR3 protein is CASSLMASVIYEQYF. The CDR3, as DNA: TGCGCCAGCAGCTTGATGGCCAGCGTGATCTACGAGCAGTACTTC.

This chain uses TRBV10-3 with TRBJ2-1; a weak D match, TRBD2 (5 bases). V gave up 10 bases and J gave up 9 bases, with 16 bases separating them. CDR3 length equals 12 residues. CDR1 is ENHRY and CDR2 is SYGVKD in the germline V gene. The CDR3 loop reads CATLLAGSEQFF. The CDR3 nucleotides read TGTGCCACCCTCCTGGCGGGCTCTGAGCAGTTCTTC.

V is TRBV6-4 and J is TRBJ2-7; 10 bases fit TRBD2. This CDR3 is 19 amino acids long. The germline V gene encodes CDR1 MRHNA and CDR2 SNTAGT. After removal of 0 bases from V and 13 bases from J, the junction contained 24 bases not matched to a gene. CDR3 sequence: CASSDSSGRALLSGHTDYF. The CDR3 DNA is TGTGCCAGCAGTGACTCCAGCGGGAGGGCCCTCCTTTCTGGGCACACAGATTACTTC.

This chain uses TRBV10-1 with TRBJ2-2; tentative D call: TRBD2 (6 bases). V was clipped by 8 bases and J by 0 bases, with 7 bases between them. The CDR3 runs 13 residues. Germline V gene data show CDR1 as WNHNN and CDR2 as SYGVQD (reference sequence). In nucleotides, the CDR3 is TGCGCCAGCGGCGGGACGAACACCGGGGAGCTGTTTTTT. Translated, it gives CASGGTNTGELFF.

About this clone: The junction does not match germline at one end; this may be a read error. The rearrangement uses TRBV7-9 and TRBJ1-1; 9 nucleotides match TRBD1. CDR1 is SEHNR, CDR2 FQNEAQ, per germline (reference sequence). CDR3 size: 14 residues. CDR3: CSSSATGGYTEAFF. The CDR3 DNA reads TGTTCCAGCAGCGCTACAGGGGGCTACACTGAAGCTTTCTTT.

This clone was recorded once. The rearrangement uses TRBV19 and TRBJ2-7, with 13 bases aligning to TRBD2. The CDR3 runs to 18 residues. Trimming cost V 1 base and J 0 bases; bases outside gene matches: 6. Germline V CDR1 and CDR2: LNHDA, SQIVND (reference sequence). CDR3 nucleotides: TGTGCCAGTAGTATAGGACTAGCGGGGGGACCGAGCTCCTACGAGCAGTACTTC. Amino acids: CASSIGLAGGPSSYEQYF.

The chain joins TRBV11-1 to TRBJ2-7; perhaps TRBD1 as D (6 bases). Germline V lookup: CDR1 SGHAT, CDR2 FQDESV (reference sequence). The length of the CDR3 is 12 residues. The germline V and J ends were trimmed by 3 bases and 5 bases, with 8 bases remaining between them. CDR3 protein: CASSFTGNEQYF. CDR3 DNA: TGTGCCAGCAGCTTCACAGGGAACGAGCAGTACTTC.

Here the CDR3 reads CASSQGQGFAGELFF. Here the CDR3 DNA reads TGCGCCAGCAGCCAAGGACAGGGTTTTGCCGGGGAGCTGTTTTTT. The V and J genes are TRBV4-1 and TRBJ2-2; TRBD1 agrees at 7 bases. The CDR3 loop spans 15 amino acids. The V and J ends lost 1 base and 6 bases, in that order; junction bases with no gene match: 5. Per the germline V gene, CDR1 is MGHRA and CDR2 is YSYEKL.

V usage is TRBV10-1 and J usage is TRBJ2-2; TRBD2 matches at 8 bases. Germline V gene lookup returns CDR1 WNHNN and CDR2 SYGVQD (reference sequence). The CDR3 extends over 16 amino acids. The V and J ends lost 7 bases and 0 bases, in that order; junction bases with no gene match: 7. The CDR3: CASKGGGTSNTGELFF. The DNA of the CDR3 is TGCGCCAGCAAAGGCGGGGGGACCTCGAACACCGGGGAGCTGTTTTTT.

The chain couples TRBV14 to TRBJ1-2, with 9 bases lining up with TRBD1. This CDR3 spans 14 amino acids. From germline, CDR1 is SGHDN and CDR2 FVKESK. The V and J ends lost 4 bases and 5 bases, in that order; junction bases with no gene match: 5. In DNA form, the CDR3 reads TGTGCCAGCAGCCCCGAGACAGGGGGTTATGGCTACACCTTC. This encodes CASSPETGGYGYTF. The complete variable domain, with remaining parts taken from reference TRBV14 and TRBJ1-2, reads EAGVTQFPSHSVIEKGQTVTLRCDPISGHDNLYWYRRVMGKEIKFLLHFVKESKQDESGMPNNRFLAERTGGTYSTLKVQPAELEDSGVYFCASSPETGGYGYTFGSGTRLTVV.

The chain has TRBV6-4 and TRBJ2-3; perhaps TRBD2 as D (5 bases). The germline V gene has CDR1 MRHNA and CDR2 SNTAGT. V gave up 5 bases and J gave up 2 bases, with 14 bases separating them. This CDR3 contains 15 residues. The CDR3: CASSTNLAHTDTQYF. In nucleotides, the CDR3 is TGTGCCAGCAGTACGAACCTAGCTCACACAGATACGCAGTATTTT.

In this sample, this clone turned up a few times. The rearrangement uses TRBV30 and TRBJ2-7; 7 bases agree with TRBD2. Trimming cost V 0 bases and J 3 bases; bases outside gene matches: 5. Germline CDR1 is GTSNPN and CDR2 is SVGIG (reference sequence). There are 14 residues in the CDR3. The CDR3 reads CAWSVGGKVYEQYF. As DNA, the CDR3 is TGTGCCTGGAGTGTGGGAGGGAAGGTCTACGAGCAGTACTTC. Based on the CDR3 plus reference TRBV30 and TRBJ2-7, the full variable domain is SQTIHQWPATLVQPVGSPLSLECTVEGTSNPNLYWYRQAAGRGLQLLFYSVGIGQISSEVPQNLSASRPQDRQFILSSKKLLLSDSGFYLCAWSVGGKVYEQYFGPGTRLTVT.

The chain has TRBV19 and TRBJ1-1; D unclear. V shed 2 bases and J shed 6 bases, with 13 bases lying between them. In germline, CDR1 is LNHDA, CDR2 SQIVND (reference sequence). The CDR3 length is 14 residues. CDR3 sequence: CASSIKRGDAEAFF. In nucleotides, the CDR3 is TGTGCCAGTAGTATAAAACGGGGTGACGCTGAAGCTTTCTTT.

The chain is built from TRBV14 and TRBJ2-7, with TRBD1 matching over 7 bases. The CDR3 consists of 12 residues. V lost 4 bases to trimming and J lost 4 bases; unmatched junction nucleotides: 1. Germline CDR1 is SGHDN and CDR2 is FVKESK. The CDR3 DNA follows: TGTGCCAGCAGCCGACAGGGTTACGAGCAGTACTTC. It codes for CASSRQGYEQYF.

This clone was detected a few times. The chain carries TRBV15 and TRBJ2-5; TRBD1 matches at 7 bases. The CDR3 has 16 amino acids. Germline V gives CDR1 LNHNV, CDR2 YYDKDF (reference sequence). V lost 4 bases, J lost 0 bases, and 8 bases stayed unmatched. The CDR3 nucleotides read TGTGCCACCAGCAAGGATCCGGGACAGTACCAAGAGACCCAGTACTTC. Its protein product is CATSKDPGQYQETQYF.

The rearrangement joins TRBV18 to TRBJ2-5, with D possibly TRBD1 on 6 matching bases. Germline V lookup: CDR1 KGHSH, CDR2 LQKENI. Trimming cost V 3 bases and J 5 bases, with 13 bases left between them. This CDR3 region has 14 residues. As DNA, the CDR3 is TGTGCCAGCTCACCTCCAGTGGGGGCCGAGACCCAGTACTTC. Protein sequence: CASSPPVGAETQYF.

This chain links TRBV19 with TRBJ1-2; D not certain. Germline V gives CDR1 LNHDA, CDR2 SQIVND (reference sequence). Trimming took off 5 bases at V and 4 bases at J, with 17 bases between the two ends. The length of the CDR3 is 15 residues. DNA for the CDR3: TGTGCCAGTAGTTCCGCTCTGATCGGGTCCTATGGCTACACCTTC. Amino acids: CASSSALIGSYGYTF.